Listed here is a single T cell receptor beta chain. CDR3 length: 14 amino acids. V lost 2 bases, J lost 2 bases, and 9 bases lay in between. CDR1 is SGHRS and CDR2 is YFSETQ in the germline V gene. This record comes from a study of T cell changes during pregnancy in multiple sclerosis. Only in-frame clones appear in the TCRdb table, and some are missing; sequencing was by immunoSEQ multiplex PCR. In the table there are over 45,000 clones, 90% to 95% of which are singletons. The gene calls are TRBV5-1 and TRBJ2-3, with D unresolved. This material consisted of CD4+ T cells from peripheral blood mononuclear cells, taken in the second trimester of pregnancy. This TCR came from a female donor with multiple sclerosis, enrolled in a pregnancy study. CDR3 coding DNA: TGCGCCAGCAGCTTCGAGTTATTCACAGATACGCAGTATTTT. Protein: CASSFELFTDTQYF.